These T cell receptor beta chains were read from a single sample in a study of neoadjuvant nivolumab and ipilimumab in lung cancer. Assay: immunoSEQ multiplex PCR; the TCRdb copy retains only in-frame clones and omits some. Seen here are about 20,000 clones, around 76% observed once, and the top ten hold more than 6%. The sample consisted of tumor tissue, taken after neoadjuvant nivolumab, alone or with ipilimumab, at or shortly before surgery. Receptors were obtained from an adult with non-small cell lung cancer. Each CDR3 is given with its conserved first and last residue. A D gene is named only where the DNA matches it firmly. Only part of the rows carry a size: once, few, many, or a class if the clone is expanded.

V: TRBV11-2; D: NA; size: NA; J: TRBJ1-1; DNA: TGTGCCAGCAGCTTAGAGGTTTGGGTGCGAGCTTTCTTT; CDR3: CASSLEVWVRAFF
V: TRBV29-1; D: NA; size: NA; J: TRBJ1-2; DNA: TGCAGCGTTTGGGGGGGTTATCCGGGCTACACCTTC; CDR3: CSVWGGYPGYTF
V: TRBV14; D: NA; size: NA; J: TRBJ2-1; DNA: TGTGCCAGCAGCCAAGATAGGACGAGGGCGCGGGAGCAGTTCTTC; CDR3: CASSQDRTRAREQFF
V: TRBV6-5; D: TRBD1; size: NA; J: TRBJ2-7; DNA: TGTGCCAGCAGTTACTCCACAGGGGGCCCGTCCTACGAGCAGTACTTC; CDR3: CASSYSTGGPSYEQYF
V: TRBV27; D: NA; size: NA; J: TRBJ1-2; DNA: TGTGCCAGCAGCTCCGCAGGGTCTGCCTATGGCTACACCTTC; CDR3: CASSSAGSAYGYTF
V: TRBV6-5; D: NA; size: NA; J: TRBJ1-1; DNA: TGTGCCAGCCAGATGAACACTGAAGCTTTCTTT; CDR3: CASQMNTEAFF
V: TRBV11-2; D: TRBD2; size: NA; J: TRBJ2-1; DNA: TGTGCCAGCAGTCCACTGGCGGGGGGTAAGTACGAGCAGTTCTTC; CDR3: CASSPLAGGKYEQFF
V: TRBV28; D: TRBD1; size: NA; J: TRBJ1-5; DNA: TGTGCCAGCAGTTTTTCAGGGGGCGGGGGCAATCAGCCCCAGCATTTT; CDR3: CASSFSGGGGNQPQHF
V: TRBV14; D: NA; size: NA; J: TRBJ2-5; DNA: TGTGCCAGCAGCCTTTCCTGGGGTGAAGAGACCCAGTACTTC; CDR3: CASSLSWGEETQYF
V: TRBV7-9; D: NA; size: NA; J: TRBJ2-3; DNA: TGTGCCAGCACCCTAGGAGCGGGAGATACGCAGTATTTT; CDR3: CASTLGAGDTQYF
V: TRBV11-2; D: NA; size: NA; J: TRBJ2-2; DNA: TGTGCCAGCAGCTTAGAGACAGGAGTTAACACCGGGGAGCTGTTTTTT; CDR3: CASSLETGVNTGELFF
V: TRBV7-9; D: NA; size: few; J: TRBJ2-5; DNA: TGTGCCAGCAGCTTAATCTCCCGGGTCCAAGAGACCCAGTACTTC; CDR3: CASSLISRVQETQYF
V: TRBV29-1; D: NA; size: NA; J: TRBJ1-1; DNA: TGCAGCGTTTGGGGGGCGCGGACTGAAGCTTTCTTT; CDR3: CSVWGARTEAFF
V: TRBV7-2; D: NA; size: NA; J: TRBJ2-5; DNA: TGTGCCAGCAGCACGCGAAATACAGGTGCGGCGGAGACCCAGTACTTC; CDR3: CASSTRNTGAAETQYF
V: TRBV9; D: TRBD2; size: NA; J: TRBJ2-7; DNA: TGTGCCAGCAGCGCACAGCGGGAGGGCCTGGGTGAGCAGTACTTC; CDR3: CASSAQREGLGEQYF
V: TRBV5-4; D: TRBD2; size: NA; J: TRBJ2-3; DNA: TGTGCCAGCAGCTTGGGAGGCTGGCGGGAGCCAGGCACAGATACGCAGTATTTT; CDR3: CASSLGGWREPGTDTQYF
V: TRBV27; D: NA; size: few; J: TRBJ2-1; DNA: TGTGCCAGCAGTTTAACCCTGAGCTCCTACAATGAGCAGTTCTTC; CDR3: CASSLTLSSYNEQFF
V: TRBV23-1; D: TRBD1; size: NA; J: TRBJ2-3; DNA: TGCGCCAGCAGTCAACCTAACAGGGGAACAGATACGCAGTATTTT; CDR3: CASSQPNRGTDTQYF
V: TRBV25-1; D: NA; size: NA; J: TRBJ1-5; DNA: TGTGCCAGCAGTGAATTAGGGTCCAATCAGCCCCAGCATTTT; CDR3: CASSELGSNQPQHF
V: TRBV7-6; D: TRBD1; size: few; J: TRBJ2-5; DNA: TGTGCCAGCGACGACGGGACAGGGAATGAAGAGACCCAGTACTTC; CDR3: CASDDGTGNEETQYF
V: TRBV9; D: NA; size: NA; J: TRBJ2-2; DNA: TGTGCCAGCAGCGTAGGGGCGCAATGGCTTACCGGGGAGCTGTTTTTT; CDR3: CASSVGAQWLTGELFF
V: TRBV28; D: NA; size: NA; J: TRBJ2-5; DNA: TGTGCCAGCAGTTTAGTAGTCGGACGGCCCCGGCAAGAGACCCAGTACTTC; CDR3: CASSLVVGRPRQETQYF
V: TRBV7-2; D: TRBD2; size: NA; J: TRBJ2-7; DNA: TGTGCCAGCAGCTTCGGACTAGCGGGAGGCGAGCAGTACTTC; CDR3: CASSFGLAGGEQYF
V: TRBV5-4; D: NA; size: NA; J: TRBJ2-1; DNA: TGTGCCAGCAGCTCGCAACTTCAGGGGGGGGGTGAGCAGTTCTTC; CDR3: CASSSQLQGGGEQFF
V: TRBV6-5; D: TRBD2; size: NA; J: TRBJ2-1; DNA: TGTGCCAGCAAATTGGTAGCGGGAGTAATGGGTGAGCAGTTCTTC; CDR3: CASKLVAGVMGEQFF
V: TRBV9; D: NA; size: NA; J: TRBJ2-7; DNA: TGTGCCAGCAGCCCCCTTACAGGGCGCTCCTACGAGCAGTACTTC; CDR3: CASSPLTGRSYEQYF
V: TRBV7-8; D: NA; size: NA; J: TRBJ2-7; DNA: TGTGCCAGCAGCTTAGGGGGGTCAGGAGGCGAGCAGTACTTC; CDR3: CASSLGGSGGEQYF
V: TRBV30; D: NA; size: NA; J: TRBJ1-1; DNA: TGTGCCTGGATGAAATCGGATCTGAACACTGAAGCTTTCTTT; CDR3: CAWMKSDLNTEAFF
V: TRBV28; D: TRBD1; size: NA; J: TRBJ1-2; DNA: TGTGCCAGCAGTTCGACAGGGCAGGGCGGCTACACCTTC; CDR3: CASSSTGQGGYTF
V: TRBV9; D: NA; size: medium-sized; J: TRBJ2-1; DNA: TGTGCCAGCAGCCCCCTCCCCTCCTCCACCCACAATGAGCAGTTCTTC; CDR3: CASSPLPSSTHNEQFF
V: TRBV7-9; D: NA; size: few; J: TRBJ2-4; DNA: TGTGCCAGCAGCTTATCAAACGCAGCCAAAAACATTCAGTACTTC; CDR3: CASSLSNAAKNIQYF
V: TRBV15; D: TRBD1; size: NA; J: TRBJ1-1; DNA: TGTGCCACCAGCAGCGACCCCCGGGACAGGGGGCACTACACTGAAGCTTTCTTT; CDR3: CATSSDPRDRGHYTEAFF
V: TRBV5-1; D: TRBD1; size: NA; J: TRBJ2-7; DNA: TGCGCCAGCAGCTTGGAGGGGGCTACCTACGAGCAGTACTTC; CDR3: CASSLEGATYEQYF
V: TRBV20-1; D: NA; size: NA; J: TRBJ2-1; DNA: TGCAGAACAGGTGGGCATGAGCAGTTCTTC; CDR3: CRTGGHEQFF